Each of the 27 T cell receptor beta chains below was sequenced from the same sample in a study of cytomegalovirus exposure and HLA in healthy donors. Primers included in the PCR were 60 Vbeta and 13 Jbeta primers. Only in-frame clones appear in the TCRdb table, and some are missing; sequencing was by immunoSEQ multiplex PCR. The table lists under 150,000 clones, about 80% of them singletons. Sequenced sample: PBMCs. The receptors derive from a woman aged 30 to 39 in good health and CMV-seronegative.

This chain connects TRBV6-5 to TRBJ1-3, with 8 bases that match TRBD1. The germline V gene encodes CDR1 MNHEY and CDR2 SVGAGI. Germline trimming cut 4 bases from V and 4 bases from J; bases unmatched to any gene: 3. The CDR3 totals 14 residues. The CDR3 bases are TGTGCCAGCAGTTCCGGGACAGGAGGAAACACCATATATTTT. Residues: CASSSGTGGNTIYF.

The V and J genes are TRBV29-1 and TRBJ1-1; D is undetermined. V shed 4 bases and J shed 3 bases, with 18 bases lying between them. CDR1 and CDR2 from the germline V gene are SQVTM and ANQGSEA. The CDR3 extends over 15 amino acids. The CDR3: CSVAGGQRRYTEAFF. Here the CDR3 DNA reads TGCAGCGTTGCCGGTGGGCAGCGGCGGTACACTGAAGCTTTCTTT. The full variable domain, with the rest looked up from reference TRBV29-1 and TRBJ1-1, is SAVISQKPSRDICQRGTSLTIQCQVDSQVTMMFWYRQQPGQSLTLIATANQGSEATYESGFVIDKFPISRPNLTFSTLTVSNMSPEDSSIYLCSVAGGQRRYTEAFFGQGTRLTVV.

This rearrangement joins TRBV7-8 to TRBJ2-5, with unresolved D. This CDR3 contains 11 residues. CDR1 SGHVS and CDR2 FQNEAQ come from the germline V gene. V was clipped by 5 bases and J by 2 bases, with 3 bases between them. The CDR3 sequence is CASSPQETQYF. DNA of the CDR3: TGTGCCAGCAGCCCTCAAGAGACCCAGTACTTC.

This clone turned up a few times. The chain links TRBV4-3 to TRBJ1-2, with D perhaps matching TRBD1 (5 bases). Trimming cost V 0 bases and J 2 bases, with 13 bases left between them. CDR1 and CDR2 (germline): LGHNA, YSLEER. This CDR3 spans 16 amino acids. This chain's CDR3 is CASSQESGAANYGYTF. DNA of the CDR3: TGCGCCAGCAGCCAAGAATCTGGGGCCGCGAACTATGGCTACACCTTC.

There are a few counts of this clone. CDR3 in DNA: TGTGCCAGCAGCCCCCTGACAGGGGCCATCTCTGGGGCCAACGTCCTGACTTTC. Its translation: CASSPLTGAISGANVLTF. This rearrangement joins TRBV11-2 to TRBJ2-6, with TRBD1 identical over 8 bases. Germline values: CDR1 SGHAT, CDR2 FQNNGV. V lost 5 bases to trimming and J lost 0 bases; unmatched junction nucleotides: 9. The CDR3 contains 18 residues.

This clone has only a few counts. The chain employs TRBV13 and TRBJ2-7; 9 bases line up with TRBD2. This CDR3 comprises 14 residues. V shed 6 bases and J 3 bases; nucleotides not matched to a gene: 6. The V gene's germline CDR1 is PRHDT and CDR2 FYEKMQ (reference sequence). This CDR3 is CASSSRTSVYEQYF. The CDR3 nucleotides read TGTGCCAGCAGTTCGAGGACTAGCGTCTACGAGCAGTACTTC.

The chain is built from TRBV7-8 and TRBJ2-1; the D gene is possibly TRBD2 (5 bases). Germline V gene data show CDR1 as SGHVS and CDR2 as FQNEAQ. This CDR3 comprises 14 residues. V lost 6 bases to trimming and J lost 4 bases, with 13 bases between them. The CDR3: CASSPAGEYNEQFF. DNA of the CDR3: TGTGCCAGCAGTCCAGCCGGGGAATACAATGAGCAGTTCTTC.

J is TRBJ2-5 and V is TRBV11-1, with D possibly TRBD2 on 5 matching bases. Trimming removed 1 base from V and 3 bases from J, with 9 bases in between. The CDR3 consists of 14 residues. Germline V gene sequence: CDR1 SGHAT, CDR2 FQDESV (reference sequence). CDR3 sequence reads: CASSLGSGKETQYF. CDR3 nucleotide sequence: TGTGCCAGCAGCTTAGGAAGCGGAAAAGAGACCCAGTACTTC.

CDR3 in DNA: TGTGCCAGCAGCTGGGGACACACAGATACGCAGTATTTT. As protein: CASSWGHTDTQYF. The rearrangement uses TRBV7-2 and TRBJ2-3, with a weak D call TRBD1 (6 bases). This CDR3 comprises 13 residues. The V end lost 4 bases, the J end lost 2 bases, and 7 bases lay between the germline ends. Germline V CDR1 and CDR2: SGHTA, FQGNSA.

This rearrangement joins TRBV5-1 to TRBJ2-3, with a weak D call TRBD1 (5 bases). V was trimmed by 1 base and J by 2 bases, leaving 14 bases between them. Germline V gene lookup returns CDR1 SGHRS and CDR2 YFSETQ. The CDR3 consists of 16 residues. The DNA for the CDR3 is TGCGCCAGCAGCTTGCTAGGGGCTGGAACCACAGATACGCAGTATTTT. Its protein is CASSLLGAGTTDTQYF.

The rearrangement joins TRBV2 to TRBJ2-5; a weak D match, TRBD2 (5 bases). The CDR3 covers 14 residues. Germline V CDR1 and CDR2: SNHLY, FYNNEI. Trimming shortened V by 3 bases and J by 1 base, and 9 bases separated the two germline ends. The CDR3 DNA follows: TGTGCCAGCAGTGAGACCCGGGGCCAAGAGACCCAGTACTTC. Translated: CASSETRGQETQYF.

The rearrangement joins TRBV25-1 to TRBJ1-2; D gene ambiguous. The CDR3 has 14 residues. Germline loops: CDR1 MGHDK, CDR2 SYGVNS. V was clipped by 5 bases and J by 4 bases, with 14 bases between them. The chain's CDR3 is CASSSPIRGYGYTF. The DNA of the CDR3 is TGTGCCAGCAGTTCGCCTATCCGGGGCTATGGCTACACCTTC.

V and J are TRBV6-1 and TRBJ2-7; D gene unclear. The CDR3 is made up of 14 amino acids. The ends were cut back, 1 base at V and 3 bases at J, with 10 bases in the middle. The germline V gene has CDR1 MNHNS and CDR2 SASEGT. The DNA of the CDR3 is TGTGCCAGCAGTGAAGTGAGCTCTGACTACGAGCAGTACTTC. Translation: CASSEVSSDYEQYF.

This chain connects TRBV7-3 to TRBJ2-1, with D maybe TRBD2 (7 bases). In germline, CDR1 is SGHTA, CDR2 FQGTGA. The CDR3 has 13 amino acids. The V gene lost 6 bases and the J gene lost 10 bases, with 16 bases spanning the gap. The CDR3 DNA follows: TGTGCCAGCAGTTCTCGAGGGGGACTAGAGCAGTTCTTC. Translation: CASSSRGGLEQFF. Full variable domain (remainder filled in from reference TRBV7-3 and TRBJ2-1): GAGVSQTPSNKVTEKGKYVELRCDPISGHTALYWYRQSLGQGPEFLIYFQGTGAADDSGLPNDRFFAVRPEGSVSTLKIQRTERGDSAVYLCASSSRGGLEQFFGPGTRLTVL.

CDR3: CSVEESNQPQHF. In nucleotides, the CDR3 is TGCAGCGTTGAAGAGAGTAATCAGCCCCAGCATTTT. V usage is TRBV29-1 and J usage is TRBJ1-5; no reliable D call. The V end lost 0 bases, the J end lost 4 bases, and 4 bases lay between the germline ends. CDR3 size: 12 residues. Germline values: CDR1 SQVTM, CDR2 ANQGSEA.

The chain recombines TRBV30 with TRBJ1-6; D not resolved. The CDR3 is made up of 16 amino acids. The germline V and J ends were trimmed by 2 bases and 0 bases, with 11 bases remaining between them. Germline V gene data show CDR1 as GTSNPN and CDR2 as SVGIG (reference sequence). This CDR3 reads CAWSTTRSSYNSPLHF. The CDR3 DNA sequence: TGTGCCTGGAGTACGACGAGGAGCTCCTATAATTCACCCCTCCACTTT.

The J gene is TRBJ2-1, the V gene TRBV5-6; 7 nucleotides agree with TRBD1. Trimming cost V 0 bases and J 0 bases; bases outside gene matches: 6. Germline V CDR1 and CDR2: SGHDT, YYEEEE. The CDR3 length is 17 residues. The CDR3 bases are TGTGCCAGCAGCTTGGCGACCAGGGGGAGCTCCTACAATGAGCAGTTCTTC. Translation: CASSLATRGSSYNEQFF.

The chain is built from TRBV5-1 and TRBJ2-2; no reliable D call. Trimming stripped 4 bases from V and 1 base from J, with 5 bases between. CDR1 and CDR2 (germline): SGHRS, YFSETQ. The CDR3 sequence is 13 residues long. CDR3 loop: CASSGRNTGELFF. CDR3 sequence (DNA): TGCGCCAGCAGCGGGCGGAACACCGGGGAGCTGTTTTTT.

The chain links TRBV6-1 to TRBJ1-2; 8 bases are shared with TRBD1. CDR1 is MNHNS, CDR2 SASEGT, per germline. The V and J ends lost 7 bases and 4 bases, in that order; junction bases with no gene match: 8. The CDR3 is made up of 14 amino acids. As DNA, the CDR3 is TGTGCCAGCACCAGCGGACAGGGACTCTATGGCTACACCTTC. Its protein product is CASTSGQGLYGYTF.

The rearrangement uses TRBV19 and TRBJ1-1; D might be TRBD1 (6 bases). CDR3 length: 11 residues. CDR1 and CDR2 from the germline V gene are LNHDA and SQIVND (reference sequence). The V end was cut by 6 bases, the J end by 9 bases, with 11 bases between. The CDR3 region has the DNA TGTGCCAGTAGGCTAACAGGGAAAGCTTTCTTT. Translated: CASRLTGKAFF.

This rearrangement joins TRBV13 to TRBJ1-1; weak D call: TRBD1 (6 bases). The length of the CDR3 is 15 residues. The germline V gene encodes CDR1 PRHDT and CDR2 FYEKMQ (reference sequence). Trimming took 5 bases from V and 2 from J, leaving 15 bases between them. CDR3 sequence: CASSPGGDINTEAFF. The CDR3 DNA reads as TGTGCCAGCAGCCCGGGGGGGGACATAAACACTGAAGCTTTCTTT.

CDR3 DNA: TGTGCCAGCAGTACACTAATCCGACAGGGGAACACTGAAGCTTTCTTT. It translates to CASSTLIRQGNTEAFF. V is TRBV27 and J is TRBJ1-1; TRBD1 matches 7 bases. This CDR3 is built from 16 residues. Germline V gives CDR1 MNHEY, CDR2 SMNVEV (reference sequence). Losses at the gene ends were 5 bases for V and 1 base for J; bases not matched to a gene: 10.

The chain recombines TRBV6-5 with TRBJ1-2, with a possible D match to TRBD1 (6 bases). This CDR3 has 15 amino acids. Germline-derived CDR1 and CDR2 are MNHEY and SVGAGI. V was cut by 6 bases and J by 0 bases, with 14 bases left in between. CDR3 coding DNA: TGTGCCAGCAGATCGTTACAGGGAACTAACTATGGCTACACCTTC. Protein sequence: CASRSLQGTNYGYTF.

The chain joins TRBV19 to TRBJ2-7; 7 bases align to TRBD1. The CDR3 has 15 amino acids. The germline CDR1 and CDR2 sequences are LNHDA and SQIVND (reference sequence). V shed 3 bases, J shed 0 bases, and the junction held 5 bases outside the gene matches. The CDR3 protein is CASSIPGQSSYEQYF. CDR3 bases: TGTGCCAGTAGTATCCCGGGACAGAGCTCCTACGAGCAGTACTTC.

CDR3 DNA sequence: TGTGCCAGCTCTGCAGGCATGATTGATCAGCCCCAGCATTTT. Residues: CASSAGMIDQPQHF. The gene calls are TRBV18 and TRBJ1-5; D is unclear. CDR3 length equals 14 residues. Germline CDR1 KGHSH, CDR2 LQKENI. V gave up 6 bases and J gave up 5 bases, with 14 bases separating them.

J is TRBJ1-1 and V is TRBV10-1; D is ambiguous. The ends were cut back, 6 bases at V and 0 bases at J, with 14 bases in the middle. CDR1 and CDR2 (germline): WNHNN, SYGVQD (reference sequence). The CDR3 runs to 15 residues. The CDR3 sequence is CASRRDAAMNTEAFF. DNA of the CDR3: TGCGCCAGCAGGCGGGATGCCGCCATGAACACTGAAGCTTTCTTT.

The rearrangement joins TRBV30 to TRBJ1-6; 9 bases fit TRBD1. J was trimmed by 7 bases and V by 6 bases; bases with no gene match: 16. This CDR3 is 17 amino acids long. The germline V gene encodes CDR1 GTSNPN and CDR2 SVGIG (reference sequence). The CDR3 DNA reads TGTGCCTGCGCGACCGGGGCCGGGACAGGGATCAATTCACCCCTCCACTTT. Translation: CACATGAGTGINSPLHF.